This TCR beta chain was recorded in a study of blood T cell repertoires in COVID-19 (dated by TCRdb to about 2020). Study-level background: The collaborator samples originated in the United States, Italy and Spain and spanned the acute and convalescent phases of COVID-19. The material from the prospective study consisted of cDNA or gDNA derived from T cells, B-cell-depleted T cells, or PBMCs. The dataset comprised deeply sampled blood TCRbeta repertoires from subjects exposed to, actively infected with, or recovered from COVID-19. The repertoires were made available in a free public database intended to serve as a resource for research on the immune response to SARS-CoV-2. The samples were drawn from the first 160 participants of the ongoing ImmuneRACE study and from some 1,300 subjects provided by 6 global collaborators. The sample metadata nearly always contained a de-identified subject ID, COVID-19 status, age in years and sex. Where available, HLA class I and class II types were obtained from metadata supplied by the sample provider rather than from assay-based typing.

The junction shows trimming of 1 base on V and 2 bases on J, plus 12 bases between the germline ends. The CDR3 runs 16 amino acids, cysteine and phenylalanine included. The kept DNA is CDR3 alone, 48 bases in frame from the first base. CDR1 and CDR2, per the germline V gene, are SGHTA and FQGTGA. The investigation overall reported the following: The amount of clinical and demographic metadata varied by source and participant and was provided uncurated.

TCRbeta CDR3 regions were amplified from genomic DNA using the immunoSEQ Assay, a bias-controlled multiplex PCR. Processing in the source paper ran as follows. The number of nucleated cells in each sample was estimated by amplification of reference gene primers within the assay. To quantify the absolute abundance of each unique TCRbeta CDR3 rearrangement, sequence reads were collapsed and filtered. Productive Simpson clonality was computed per sample as the square root of Simpson's diversity index over productive rearrangements. Held by TCRdb, this immuneACCESS table contains in-frame sequences only and omits some clones. Under half of the omission traces to an unresolved V gene where checked; the cause of the rest is unknown. That table furnishes V, J and clone size, whereas the DNA furnished D and trimming. The sample table records 85,000 to 95,000 clones; more than 70% of these occur just once. The ten largest clones add up to 0.47% of the sample.

A remark on this clone: Its antigen is unknown. No base quality values were provided; no much bigger clone lies one nucleotide off.

Each collaborating institution followed its own protocols to collect whole blood in K2EDTA tubes. For TCRbeta analysis, collaborators shipped samples in one of three forms: frozen whole blood, isolated PBMCs, or DNA extracted from either of those sample types. The chain uses TRBV7-3 and TRBJ2-1; matching of 6 bases hints at TRBD1 as the D gene. The receptor's source is a man between 60 and 75 years old with acute or convalescent COVID-19. Sequenced material: peripheral blood. The base sequence is TGTGCCAGCAGCTTAATAGGGGGAGTACCCTACAATGAGCAGTTCTTC. It codes for CASSLIGGVPYNEQFF.